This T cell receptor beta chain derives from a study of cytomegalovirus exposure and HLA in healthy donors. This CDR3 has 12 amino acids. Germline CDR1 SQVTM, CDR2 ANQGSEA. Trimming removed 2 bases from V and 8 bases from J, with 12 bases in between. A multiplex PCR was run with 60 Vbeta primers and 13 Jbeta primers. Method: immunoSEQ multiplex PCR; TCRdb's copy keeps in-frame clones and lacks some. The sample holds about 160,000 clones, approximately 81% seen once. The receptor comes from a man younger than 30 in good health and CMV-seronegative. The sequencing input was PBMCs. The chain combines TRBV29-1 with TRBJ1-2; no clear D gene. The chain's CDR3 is CSVEPGFGGYTF. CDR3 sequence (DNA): TGCAGCGTTGAACCGGGATTCGGCGGCTACACCTTC.